The present TCR beta chain was sequenced within a study of shared clonotypes between healthy human individuals. This clone was observed a single time. Several immunoSEQ plates received, in even portions, the genomic DNA of each subset. As processed by the authors: From ImmunoSEQ came sequences covering only the junction and carrying no quality scores, so filtering differed. The repertoire was sequenced with immunoSEQ multiplex PCR; TCRdb's copy has only in-frame clones and lacks some. The D gene and trimming were derived from the DNA, and the V and J assignments and clone size from that table. This repertoire shows more than 200,000 clones, 65% found once; its top ten account for roughly 11%. After removal of 4 bases from V and 4 bases from J, the junction contained 10 bases not matched to a gene. This CDR3 is built from 18 residues. From germline, CDR1 is SGHRS and CDR2 YFSETQ.

This receptor was identified in a man aged 25-45 years in good health. Sequencing was performed on memory CD4+ T cells sorted from blood. The subset was: CD45RA-negative fraction. This chain links TRBV5-1 with TRBJ2-3, with TRBD2 matching 15 bases. The CDR3 region is CASSPGTSGRRYADTQYF. CDR3 DNA: TGCGCCAGCAGCCCCGGGACTAGCGGGAGGAGGTACGCAGATACGCAGTATTTT.